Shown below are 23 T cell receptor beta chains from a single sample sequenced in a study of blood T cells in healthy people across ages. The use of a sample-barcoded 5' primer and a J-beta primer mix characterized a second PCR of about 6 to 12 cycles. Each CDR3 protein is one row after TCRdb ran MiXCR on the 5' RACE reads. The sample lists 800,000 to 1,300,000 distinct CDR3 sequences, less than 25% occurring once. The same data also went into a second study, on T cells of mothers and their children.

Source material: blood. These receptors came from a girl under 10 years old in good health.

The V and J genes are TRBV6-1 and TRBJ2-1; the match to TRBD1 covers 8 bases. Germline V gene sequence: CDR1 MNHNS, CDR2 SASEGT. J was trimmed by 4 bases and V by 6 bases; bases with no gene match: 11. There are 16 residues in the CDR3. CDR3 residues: CASRTPGQEAYNEQFF. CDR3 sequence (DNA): TGTGCCAGCAGAACCCCGGGACAGGAGGCTTACAATGAGCAGTTCTTC.

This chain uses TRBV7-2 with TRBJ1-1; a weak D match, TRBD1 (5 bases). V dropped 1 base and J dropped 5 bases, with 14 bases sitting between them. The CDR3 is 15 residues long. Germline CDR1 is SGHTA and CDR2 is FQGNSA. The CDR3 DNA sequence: TGTGCCAGCAGCTTAGGGCCGGCCTGGGGGACTGAAGCTTTCTTT. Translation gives CASSLGPAWGTEAFF.

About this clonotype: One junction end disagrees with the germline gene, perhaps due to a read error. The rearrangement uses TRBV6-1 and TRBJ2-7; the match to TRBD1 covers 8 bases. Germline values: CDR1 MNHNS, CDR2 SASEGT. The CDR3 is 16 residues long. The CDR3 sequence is CASSPQNNRGFDEQYF. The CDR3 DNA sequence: TGTGCCAGCAGTCCACAGAATAACAGGGGGTTCGACGAACAGTACTTC.

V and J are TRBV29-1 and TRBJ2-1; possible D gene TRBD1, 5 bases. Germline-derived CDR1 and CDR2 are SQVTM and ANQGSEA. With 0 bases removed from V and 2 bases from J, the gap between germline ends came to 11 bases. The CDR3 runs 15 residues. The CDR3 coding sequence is TGCAGCGTTGAAGATCGGCTAGGGGCCTACAATGAGCAGTTCTTC. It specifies CSVEDRLGAYNEQFF.

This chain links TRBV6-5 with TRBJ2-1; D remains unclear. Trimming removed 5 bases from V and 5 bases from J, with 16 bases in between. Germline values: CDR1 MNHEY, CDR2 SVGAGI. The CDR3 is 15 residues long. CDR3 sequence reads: CASSRRGSKNNEQFF. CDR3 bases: TGTGCCAGCAGTCGCCGTGGGTCCAAAAACAATGAGCAGTTCTTC.

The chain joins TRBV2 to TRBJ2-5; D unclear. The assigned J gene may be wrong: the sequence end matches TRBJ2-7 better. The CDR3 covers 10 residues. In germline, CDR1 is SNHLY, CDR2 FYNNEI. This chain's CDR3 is CASRGIEQYF. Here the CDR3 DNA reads TGTGCCAGCAGGGGAATCGAGCAGTACTTC.

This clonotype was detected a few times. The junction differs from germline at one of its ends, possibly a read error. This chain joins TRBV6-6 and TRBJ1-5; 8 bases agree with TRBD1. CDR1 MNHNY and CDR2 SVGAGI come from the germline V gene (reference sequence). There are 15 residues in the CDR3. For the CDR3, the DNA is TGTGTCAGCAGGCTTCTCGACAGGGGAGGCCAGCCCCAGCATTTT. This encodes CVSRLLDRGGQPQHF.

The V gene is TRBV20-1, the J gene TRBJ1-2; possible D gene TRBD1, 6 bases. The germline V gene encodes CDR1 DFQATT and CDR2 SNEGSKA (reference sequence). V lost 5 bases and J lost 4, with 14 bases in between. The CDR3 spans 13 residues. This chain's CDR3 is CSAPRGFPYGYTF. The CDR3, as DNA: TGCAGTGCTCCCAGGGGTTTTCCCTATGGCTACACCTTC.

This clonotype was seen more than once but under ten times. CDR3 loop: CASSEGPNIQYF. CDR3 nucleotides: TGTGCCAGTTCAGAGGGGCCCAACATTCAGTACTTC. This chain uses TRBV12-3 or TRBV12-4 with TRBJ2-4; D tentatively fits TRBD1 or TRBD2 (5 bases each). V was shortened by 9 bases and J by 7 bases, with 13 bases between the two germline ends. The CDR3 contains 12 residues.

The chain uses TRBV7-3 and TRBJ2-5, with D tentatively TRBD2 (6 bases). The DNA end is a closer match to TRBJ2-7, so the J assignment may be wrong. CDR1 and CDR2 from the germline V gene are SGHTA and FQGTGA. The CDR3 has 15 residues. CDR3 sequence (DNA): TGTGCCAGCAGCTTATCCCTCGGGAGCCCCTACGAGCAGTACTTC. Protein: CASSLSLGSPYEQYF.

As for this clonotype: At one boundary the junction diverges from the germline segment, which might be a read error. The chain's CDR3 is CSARIGTSGEFF. The CDR3 bases are TGCAGTGCTAGAATCGGGACTAGCGGCGAGTTCTTC. V usage is TRBV20-1 and J usage is TRBJ2-5; 11 bases agree with TRBD2. This CDR3 has 12 residues. Germline V gives CDR1 DFQATT, CDR2 SNEGSKA (reference sequence).

CDR3 residues: CASSNRLNNEQFF. The DNA of the CDR3 is TGTGCCAGCAGCAACCGACTCAACAATGAGCAGTTCTTC. This sequence joins TRBV7-9 and TRBJ2-1; D ambiguous. Germline CDR1 SEHNR, CDR2 FQNEAQ (reference sequence). CDR3 length: 13 amino acids. V was cut by 5 bases and J by 5 bases, with 10 bases left in between.

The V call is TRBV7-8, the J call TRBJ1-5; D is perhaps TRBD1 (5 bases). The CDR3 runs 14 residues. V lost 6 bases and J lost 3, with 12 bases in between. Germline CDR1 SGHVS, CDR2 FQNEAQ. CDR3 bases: TGTGCCAGCAGTCATCCCAGGGACAATCAGCCCCAGCATTTT. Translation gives CASSHPRDNQPQHF. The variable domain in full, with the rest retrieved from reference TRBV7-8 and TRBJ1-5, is GAGVSQSPRYKVAKRGQDVALRCDPISGHVSLFWYQQALGQGPEFLTYFQNEAQLDKSGLPSDRFFAERPEGSVSTLKIQRTQQEDSAVYLCASSHPRDNQPQHFGDGTRLSIL.

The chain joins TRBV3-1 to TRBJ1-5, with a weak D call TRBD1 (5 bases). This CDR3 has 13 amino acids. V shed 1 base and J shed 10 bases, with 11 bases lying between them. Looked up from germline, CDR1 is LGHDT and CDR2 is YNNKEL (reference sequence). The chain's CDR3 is CASSQVDGGPQHF. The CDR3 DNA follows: TGTGCCAGCAGCCAAGTCGACGGGGGACCCCAGCATTTT.

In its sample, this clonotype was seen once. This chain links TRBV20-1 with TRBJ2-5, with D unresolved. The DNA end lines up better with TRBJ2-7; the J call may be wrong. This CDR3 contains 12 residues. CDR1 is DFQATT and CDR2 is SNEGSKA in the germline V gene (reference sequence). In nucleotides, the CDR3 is TGCAGTGCTATGGCCGAATTAAACGAGCAGTACTTC. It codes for CSAMAELNEQYF.

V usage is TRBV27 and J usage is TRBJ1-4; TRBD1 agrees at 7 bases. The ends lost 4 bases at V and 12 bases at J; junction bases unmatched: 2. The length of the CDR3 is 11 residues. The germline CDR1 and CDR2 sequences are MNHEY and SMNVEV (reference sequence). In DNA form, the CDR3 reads TGTGCCAGCAGTTCCGGACAGGAACTGTTTTTT. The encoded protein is CASSSGQELFF.

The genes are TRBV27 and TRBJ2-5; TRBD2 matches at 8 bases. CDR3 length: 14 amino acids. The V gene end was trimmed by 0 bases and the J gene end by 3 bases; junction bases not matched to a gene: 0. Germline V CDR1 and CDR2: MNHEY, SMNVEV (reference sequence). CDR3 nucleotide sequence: TGTGCCAGCAGTTTATCGACTAGCGAAGAGACCCAGTACTTC. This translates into CASSLSTSEETQYF.

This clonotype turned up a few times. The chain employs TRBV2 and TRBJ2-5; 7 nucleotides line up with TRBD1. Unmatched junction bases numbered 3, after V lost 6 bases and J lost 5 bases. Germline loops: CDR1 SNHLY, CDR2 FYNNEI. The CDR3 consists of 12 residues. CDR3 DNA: TGTGCCAGCAGCAGGGGGTTCGAGACCCAGTACTTC. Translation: CASSRGFETQYF.

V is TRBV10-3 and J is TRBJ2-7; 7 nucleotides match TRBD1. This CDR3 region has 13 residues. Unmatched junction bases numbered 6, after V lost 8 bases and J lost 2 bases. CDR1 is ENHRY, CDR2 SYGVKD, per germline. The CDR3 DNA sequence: TGTGCCATCGCCCGGACAGGTACCTACGAGCAGTACTTC. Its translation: CAIARTGTYEQYF.

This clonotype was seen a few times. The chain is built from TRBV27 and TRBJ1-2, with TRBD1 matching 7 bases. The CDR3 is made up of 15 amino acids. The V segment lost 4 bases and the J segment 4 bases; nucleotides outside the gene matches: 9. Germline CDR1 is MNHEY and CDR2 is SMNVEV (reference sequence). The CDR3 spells CASSSPSRQGYGYTF. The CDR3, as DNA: TGTGCCAGCAGTTCCCCTTCCCGACAGGGCTATGGCTACACCTTC.

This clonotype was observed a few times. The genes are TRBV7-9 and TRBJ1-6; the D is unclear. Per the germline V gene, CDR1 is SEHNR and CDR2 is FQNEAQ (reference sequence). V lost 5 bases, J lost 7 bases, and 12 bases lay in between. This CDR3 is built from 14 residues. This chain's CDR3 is CASSPMGANSPLHF. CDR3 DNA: TGTGCCAGCAGCCCCATGGGAGCAAATTCACCCCTCCACTTT. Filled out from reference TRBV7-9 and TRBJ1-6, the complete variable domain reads DTGVSQNPRHKITKRGQNVTFRCDPISEHNRLYWYRQTLGQGPEFLTYFQNEAQLEKSRLLSDRFSAERPKGSFSTLEIQRTEQGDSAMYLCASSPMGANSPLHFGNGTRLTVT.

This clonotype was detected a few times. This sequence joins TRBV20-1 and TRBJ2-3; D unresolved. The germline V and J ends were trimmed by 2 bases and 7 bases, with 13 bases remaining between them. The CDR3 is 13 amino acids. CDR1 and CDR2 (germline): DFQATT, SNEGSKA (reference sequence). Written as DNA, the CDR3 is TGCAGTGCTAGACAACGGTCGCAAAATACGCAGTATTTT. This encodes CSARQRSQNTQYF.

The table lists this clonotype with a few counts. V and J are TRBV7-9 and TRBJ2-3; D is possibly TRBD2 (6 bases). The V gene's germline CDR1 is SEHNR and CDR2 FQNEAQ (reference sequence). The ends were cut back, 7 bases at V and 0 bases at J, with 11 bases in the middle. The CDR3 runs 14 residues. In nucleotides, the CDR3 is TGTGCCAGCACGGGACTGGTGAGCACAGATACGCAGTATTTT. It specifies CASTGLVSTDTQYF.